These 23 T cell receptor beta chains came from one sample sequenced in a study of early stage breast cancer tumors. The data were produced by immunoSEQ multiplex PCR, yet TCRdb's version contains in-frame clones alone and is incomplete. The repertoire has 65,000 to 75,000 clones, 65% to 85% of them found once; the top ten carry around 4.7%. The sample was blood. These receptors all come from a person in their forties with breast cancer.

CDR3 bases: TGTGCCAGCAGCTTTTCCTACGAGCAGTACTTC. Protein product: CASSFSYEQYF. The chain combines TRBV7-9 with TRBJ2-7; D is ambiguous. In germline, CDR1 is SEHNR, CDR2 FQNEAQ (reference sequence). V was shortened by 3 bases and J by 1 base, with 1 base between the two germline ends. The CDR3 is made up of 11 amino acids.

The chain recombines TRBV14 with TRBJ2-1; unclear D gene. This CDR3 is 15 amino acids long. Germline V lookup: CDR1 SGHDN, CDR2 FVKESK. The ends were cut back, 1 base at V and 9 bases at J, with 16 bases in the middle. The CDR3 coding sequence is TGTGCCAGCAGCCAAGTCTCAGGACGAGCTGGTGAGCAGTTCTTC. This encodes CASSQVSGRAGEQFF.

The J gene is TRBJ2-3, the V gene TRBV28, with D unclear. The CDR3 covers 12 residues. Trimming cost V 5 bases and J 3 bases, with 6 bases left between them. Germline values: CDR1 MDHEN, CDR2 SYDVKM. The CDR3 protein is CASSSGTDTQYF. CDR3 bases: TGTGCCAGCAGTAGTGGGACAGATACGCAGTATTTT. Full variable domain (missing parts from reference TRBV28 and TRBJ2-3): DVKVTQSSRYLVKRTGEKVFLECVQDMDHENMFWYRQDPGLGLRLIYFSYDVKMKEKGDIPEGYSVSREKKERFSLILESASTNQTSMYLCASSSGTDTQYFGPGTRLTVL.

The chain recombines TRBV19 with TRBJ1-2; 7 bases are a match to TRBD1. After removal of 4 bases from V and 4 bases from J, the junction contained 6 bases not matched to a gene. The CDR3 length is 14 residues. The germline CDR1 and CDR2 sequences are LNHDA and SQIVND (reference sequence). The CDR3 is CASSSLEGAYGYTF. The CDR3 nucleotides are TGTGCCAGTAGTAGCTTAGAGGGGGCCTATGGCTACACCTTC.

This sequence joins TRBV28 and TRBJ1-2; TRBD1 is a possible D gene (5 bases). V was trimmed by 2 bases and J by 4 bases, leaving 11 bases between them. This CDR3 is built from 14 residues. Germline assignment: CDR1 MDHEN and CDR2 SYDVKM. CDR3 residues: CASSLARRGYGYTF. The CDR3 nucleotides are TGTGCCAGCAGTTTAGCCAGGAGGGGCTATGGCTACACCTTC.

This rearrangement joins TRBV2 to TRBJ2-5; tentative D call: TRBD2 (6 bases). Germline CDR1 SNHLY, CDR2 FYNNEI. There are 14 residues in the CDR3. V dropped 7 bases and J dropped 1 base, with 13 bases sitting between them. For the CDR3, the DNA is TGTGCCAGCAAATCGGTAGCGGCCCAAGAGACCCAGTACTTC. Translated, it gives CASKSVAAQETQYF.

The chain has TRBV19 and TRBJ1-4; D uncertain. The CDR3 is 15 residues long. Trimming removed 1 base at V and 8 bases at J, with 14 bases between. In germline, CDR1 is LNHDA, CDR2 SQIVND (reference sequence). The CDR3 spells CASSIGHAGDEKLFF. The CDR3 DNA reads as TGTGCCAGTAGTATAGGACATGCCGGAGACGAAAAACTGTTTTTT. The full variable domain, rest sourced from reference TRBV19 and TRBJ1-4, is DGGITQSPKYLFRKEGQNVTLSCEQNLNHDAMYWYRQDPGQGLRLIYYSQIVNDFQKGDIAEGYSVSREKKESFPLTVTSAQKNPTAFYLCASSIGHAGDEKLFFGSGTQLSVL.

The J gene is TRBJ1-1, the V gene TRBV18, with D possibly being TRBD1 (5 bases). The CDR3 consists of 13 residues. Germline CDR1 and CDR2: KGHSH and LQKENI. With 3 bases removed from V and 1 base from J, the gap between germline ends came to 6 bases. The CDR3 sequence is CASSPTENTEAFF. DNA for the CDR3: TGTGCCAGCTCACCGACAGAGAACACTGAAGCTTTCTTT. Variable domain in full (rest from reference TRBV18 and TRBJ1-1): NAGVMQNPRHLVRRRGQEARLRCSPMKGHSHVYWYRQLPEEGLKFMVYLQKENIIDESGMPKERFSAEFPKEGPSILRIQQVVRGDSAAYFCASSPTENTEAFFGQGTRLTVV.

Comment on this clone: The sample has other DNA sequences that encode this CDR3 too. This sequence joins TRBV18 and TRBJ1-1; the D is unclear. The CDR3 extends over 13 amino acids. Germline lookup yields CDR1 KGHSH and CDR2 LQKENI. Trimming left V 3 bases short and J 0 bases short, with 5 bases between. The CDR3 loop is CASSPGLNTEAFF. For the CDR3, the DNA is TGTGCCAGCTCACCGGGCTTGAACACTGAAGCTTTCTTT.

V is TRBV9 and J is TRBJ2-6, with 7 bases identical to TRBD1. There are 17 residues in the CDR3. CDR1 SGDLS and CDR2 YYNGEE come from the germline V gene. V lost 6 bases to trimming and J lost 1 base; unmatched junction nucleotides: 10. CDR3 loop: CASTRGQRASGANVLTF. The CDR3 coding sequence is TGTGCCAGCACCCGGGGACAGAGGGCTTCTGGGGCCAACGTCCTGACTTTC.

This clone was recorded only once. J is TRBJ2-2 and V is TRBV11-3; D is possibly TRBD2 (6 bases). This CDR3 is built from 15 residues. Trimming left V 0 bases short and J 5 bases short, with 10 bases between. The V gene's germline CDR1 is SGHNT and CDR2 YENEEA. The CDR3 region is CASSLEGLKTGELFF. Here the CDR3 DNA reads TGTGCCAGCAGCTTAGAAGGACTAAAGACCGGGGAGCTGTTTTTT.

The rearrangement uses TRBV14 and TRBJ1-1; 7 nucleotides match TRBD1. CDR1 and CDR2 from the germline V gene are SGHDN and FVKESK. Trimming cost V 1 base and J 6 bases; bases outside gene matches: 14. The CDR3 sequence is 17 residues long. The CDR3 nucleotides are TGTGCCAGCAGCCAAGTCGGTAGCGTGCAGGGGGTCGCTGAAGCTTTCTTT. Translated, it gives CASSQVGSVQGVAEAFF.

This clone was recorded a few times. The chain couples TRBV27 to TRBJ2-7, with TRBD1 matching 8 bases. The CDR3 is 16 amino acids. Germline V gene sequence: CDR1 MNHEY, CDR2 SMNVEV (reference sequence). J gave up 6 bases and V 5 bases, and 15 bases lay outside the gene matches. The CDR3 DNA reads as TGTGCCAGCAGTCCAAAGCCCCGGACAGGGCAGAGCGAGCAGTACTTC. It codes for CASSPKPRTGQSEQYF.

The V gene is TRBV18, the J gene TRBJ2-2, with 7 bases aligning to TRBD2. The V gene end was trimmed by 3 bases and the J gene end by 2 bases; junction bases not matched to a gene: 6. Looked up from germline, CDR1 is KGHSH and CDR2 is LQKENI. The CDR3 has 16 amino acids. This chain's CDR3 is CASSPELAGNTGELFF. The CDR3, as DNA: TGTGCCAGCTCACCCGAATTAGCGGGTAACACCGGGGAGCTGTTTTTT.

The rearrangement links TRBV2 to TRBJ1-4, with TRBD1 matching over 8 bases. The CDR3 covers 16 residues. Germline CDR1 reads SNHLY; CDR2 reads FYNNEI. The J segment lost 0 bases and the V segment lost 6 bases, leaving 6 bases of the junction unmatched. The chain's CDR3 is CASSKTGEATNEKLFF. Here the CDR3 DNA reads TGTGCCAGCAGCAAGACAGGGGAAGCAACTAATGAAAAACTGTTTTTT.

The chain uses TRBV6-1 and TRBJ2-2; 9 nucleotides match TRBD1. Losses at the gene ends were 4 bases for V and 4 bases for J; bases not matched to a gene: 4. Germline V gene sequence: CDR1 MNHNS, CDR2 SASEGT. The CDR3 is 15 residues long. CDR3: CASSGQGGSTGELFF. CDR3 bases: TGTGCCAGCAGTGGACAGGGGGGTTCCACCGGGGAGCTGTTTTTT.

The chain combines TRBV18 with TRBJ2-5; 8 nucleotides align to TRBD1. Germline values: CDR1 KGHSH, CDR2 LQKENI. The CDR3 is made up of 12 amino acids. J lost 4 bases, V lost 5 bases, and 0 bases had no gene match. The CDR3 DNA sequence: TGTGCCAGCTCAGGGACAGGAGAGACCCAGTACTTC. Translated, it gives CASSGTGETQYF.

The chain couples TRBV5-1 to TRBJ1-4; TRBD1 is a possible D gene (5 bases). The CDR3 contains 17 residues. V was shortened by 4 bases and J by 6 bases, with 22 bases between the two germline ends. Germline V gives CDR1 SGHRS, CDR2 YFSETQ. The CDR3 here is CASSPLLPGPLYEKLFF. The DNA for the CDR3 is TGCGCCAGCAGCCCTCTCCTACCGGGACCGCTATATGAAAAACTGTTTTTT.

V usage is TRBV7-9 and J usage is TRBJ2-7, with 7 bases matching TRBD1. Trimming at V came to 1 base and at J to 7 bases, leaving 10 bases not matched to a gene. The CDR3 runs 15 residues. Looked up from germline, CDR1 is SEHNR and CDR2 is FQNEAQ (reference sequence). The CDR3 region is CASSLEGTERWEQYF. The CDR3 region has the DNA TGTGCCAGCAGCTTAGAGGGGACAGAGCGATGGGAGCAGTACTTC.

In this sample, this clone turned up once. This sequence joins TRBV5-1 and TRBJ1-1, with 11 bases fitting TRBD1. The germline V gene has CDR1 SGHRS and CDR2 YFSETQ. This CDR3 is built from 16 residues. Unmatched junction bases numbered 9, after V lost 3 bases and J lost 5 bases. CDR3 loop: CASSSGTGGSGTEAFF. The CDR3 DNA reads as TGCGCCAGCAGCTCAGGGACAGGGGGGTCGGGGACTGAAGCTTTCTTT.

In this sample, this clone turned up a few times. The chain uses TRBV28 and TRBJ1-5, with D unresolved. Per the germline V gene, CDR1 is MDHEN and CDR2 is SYDVKM. The ends were cut back, 6 bases at V and 4 bases at J, with 16 bases in the middle. The CDR3 is made up of 15 amino acids. The chain's CDR3 is CASSTRGEGNQPQHF. CDR3 nucleotide sequence: TGTGCCAGCAGCACCAGAGGAGAAGGAAATCAGCCCCAGCATTTT.

The rearrangement links TRBV19 to TRBJ1-5, with D possibly TRBD1 on 5 matching bases. The CDR3 is 16 amino acids. CDR1 is LNHDA and CDR2 is SQIVND in the germline V gene (reference sequence). Deletions cut 6 bases from V and 0 bases from J, with 15 bases between. Written as DNA, the CDR3 is TGTGCCAGTAGCGAAGGGACGGGATATAGCAATCAGCCCCAGCATTTT. The encoded protein is CASSEGTGYSNQPQHF. Looking up the rest from reference TRBV19 and TRBJ1-5 gives the full variable domain: DGGITQSPKYLFRKEGQNVTLSCEQNLNHDAMYWYRQDPGQGLRLIYYSQIVNDFQKGDIAEGYSVSREKKESFPLTVTSAQKNPTAFYLCASSEGTGYSNQPQHFGDGTRLSIL.

This chain joins TRBV28 and TRBJ1-5, with TRBD1 matching 8 bases. Germline V gene sequence: CDR1 MDHEN, CDR2 SYDVKM. CDR3 length: 15 residues. The junction had 15 bases not matched to a gene; V was cut back by 8 bases and J by 9 bases. The CDR3 nucleotides read TGTGCCAGCGGGAACGGACAGGGACCCTTTTTGCCCCAGCATTTT. It is translated as CASGNGQGPFLPQHF.